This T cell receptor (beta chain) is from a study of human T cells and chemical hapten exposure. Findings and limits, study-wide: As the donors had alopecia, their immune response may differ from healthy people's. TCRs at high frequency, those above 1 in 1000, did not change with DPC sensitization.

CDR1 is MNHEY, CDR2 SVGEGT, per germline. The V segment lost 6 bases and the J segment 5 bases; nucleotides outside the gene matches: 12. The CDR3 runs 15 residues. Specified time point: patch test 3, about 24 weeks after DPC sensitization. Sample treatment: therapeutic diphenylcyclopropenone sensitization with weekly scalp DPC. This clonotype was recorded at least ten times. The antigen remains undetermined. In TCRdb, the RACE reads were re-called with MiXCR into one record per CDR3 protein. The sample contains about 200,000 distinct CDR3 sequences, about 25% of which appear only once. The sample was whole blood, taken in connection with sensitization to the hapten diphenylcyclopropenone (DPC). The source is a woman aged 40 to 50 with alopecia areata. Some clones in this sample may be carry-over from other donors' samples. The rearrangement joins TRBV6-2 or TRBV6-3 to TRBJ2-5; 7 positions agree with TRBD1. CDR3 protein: CASSWGRGGMETQYF. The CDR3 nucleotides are TGTGCCAGCAGCTGGGGACGAGGGGGCATGGAGACCCAGTACTTC.